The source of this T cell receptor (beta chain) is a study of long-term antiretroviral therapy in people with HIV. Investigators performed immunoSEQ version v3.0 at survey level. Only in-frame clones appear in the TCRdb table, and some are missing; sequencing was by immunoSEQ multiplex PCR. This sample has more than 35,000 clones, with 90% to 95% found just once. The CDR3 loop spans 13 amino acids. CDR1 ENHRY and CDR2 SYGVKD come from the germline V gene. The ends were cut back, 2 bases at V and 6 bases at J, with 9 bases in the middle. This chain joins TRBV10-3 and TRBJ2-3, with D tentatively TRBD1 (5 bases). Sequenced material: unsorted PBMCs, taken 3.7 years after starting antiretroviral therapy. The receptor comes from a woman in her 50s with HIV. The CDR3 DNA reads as TGTGCCATCAGTGAGAGTCAGGGCGATACGCAGTATTTT. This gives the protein CAISESQGDTQYF.